These 10 T cell receptor beta chains share one sample of origin, sequenced in a study of tumor-infiltrating lymphocytes in primary liver carcinoma. Synthesis of TCR beta cDNA was carried out from around 500 ng total RNA with a constant-region primer. Three nested multiplex PCR rounds, a slightly modified ARM-PCR, produced the libraries for TCR beta. It was with TRBV1-TRBV30 forward primers and a C-beta reverse primer that the first two PCR rounds were run, at roughly 9 cycles each. TCRdb reprocessed the multiplex PCR reads via MiXCR and lists one record per CDR3 protein. Here the sample spans more than 45,000 distinct CDR3 sequences, 65% to 85% being singletons. It was from approximately 22-30 mg of unsorted bulk tissue that RNA and DNA were co-extracted. Input material: liver tumor tissue from sampling region 5. Subset of the sample: tumor region T5, tumor centre. All receptors come from a man in his forties or fifties with primary liver carcinoma and hepatitis B virus infection.

A word on this clonotype: The junction departs from germline at one end; a sequencing error may be responsible. The chain carries TRBV11-3 and TRBJ2-1; no clear D gene. The CDR3 is 14 amino acids. Per germline, CDR1 SGHNT and CDR2 YENEEA. The CDR3 DNA reads TGTGCCATCAGCTTCGCCGGCTCCTACGATGAGCAGTTCTTC. This translates into CAISFAGSYDEQFF.

This clonotype was picked up a small number of times. This rearrangement joins TRBV29-1 to TRBJ1-1; TRBD1 might be the D (6 bases). The CDR3 is made up of 14 amino acids. Germline lookup yields CDR1 SQVTM and CDR2 ANQGSEA. The CDR3: CSVLWTDSNTEAFF. CDR3 nucleotides: TGCAGTGTTCTTTGGACAGACAGCAACACTGAAGCTTTCTTT.

As regards this clonotype: A read error is possible here, since a much larger clone lies one base away. The chain employs TRBV30 and TRBJ1-4, with D tentatively TRBD1 (5 bases). The CDR3 totals 13 residues. The ends were cut back, 2 bases at V and 7 bases at J, with 11 bases in the middle. The germline V gene encodes CDR1 GTSNPN and CDR2 SVGIG (reference sequence). CDR3 DNA: TGTGCCTGGAGTCGGAAGGGGACTGAAAAACTGTTTTTT. Translating gives CAWSRKGTEKLFF.

On this clonotype itself: The junction departs from germline at one end; a sequencing error may be responsible. V usage is TRBV4-3 and J usage is TRBJ2-3; no reliable D call. There are 14 residues in the CDR3. The germline V gene has CDR1 LGHNA and CDR2 YSLEER. The DNA of the CDR3 is TGCGCCAAGAGTCAACGGGCTTTCACAGATACGCAGAATTTT. Amino acid sequence: CAKSQRAFTDTQNF.

Of note for this clonotype: A read error is possible here, since a much larger clone lies one base away. The chain recombines TRBV20-1 with TRBJ2-1; TRBD2 matches 13 bases. The CDR3 is 17 amino acids. Germline V gives CDR1 DFQATT, CDR2 SNEGSKA (reference sequence). CDR3 sequence (DNA): TGCAGTACTAGGACTAGCGGGGGCCTGAGCTCCTACAATGAGCAGTTCTTC. Translated: CSTRTSGGLSSYNEQFF.

Turning to this clonotype: A junction boundary mismatches the germline segment, possibly from a read error. The chain links TRBV4-1 to TRBJ2-1, with no clear D. The CDR3 consists of 16 residues. Germline CDR1 MGHRA, CDR2 YSYEKL. The CDR3 bases are TGCGCCAACAGCCAAGAGTCAGCGACCCAGTACAATGAGCAGTTCTTC. It yields the protein CANSQESATQYNEQFF.

The chain combines TRBV6-2 or TRBV6-3 with TRBJ2-7; D ambiguous. Germline V gene sequence: CDR1 MNHEY, CDR2 SVGEGT. The CDR3 spans 13 residues. Deletions cut 2 bases from V and 3 bases from J, with 8 bases between. Written as DNA, the CDR3 is TGTGCCAGCAGTTACAAGGCACTCTACGAGCAGTACTTC. Its protein product is CASSYKALYEQYF.

This chain uses TRBV5-1 with TRBJ2-2, with D possibly being TRBD2 (6 bases). The CDR3 is 16 amino acids. V gave up 4 bases and J gave up 6 bases, with 19 bases separating them. Per the germline V gene, CDR1 is SGHRS and CDR2 is YFSETQ. The CDR3 loop reads CASSRGLLPIPGELFF. In DNA form, the CDR3 reads TGCGCCAGCAGCAGGGGACTTCTCCCCATCCCCGGGGAGCTGTTTTTT.

Note on this clonotype: Lacking the conserved final phenylalanine or tryptophan, this CDR3 likely reflects a read error. V usage is TRBV7-8 and J usage is TRBJ2-1, with TRBD2 identical over 8 bases. The CDR3 runs to 15 residues. CDR1 SGHVS and CDR2 FQNEAQ come from the germline V gene. Written as DNA, the CDR3 is TGTGCCAGCACCTTAGGCTTTGGCGGGAGGAATGAGCAGTTCGTC. Its translation is CASTLGFGGRNEQFV.

This clonotype was detected only once. The chain joins TRBV21-1 to TRBJ2-7; the table's D gene call, TRBD2, was not cross checked with the DNA. TRBV21-1 corresponds to a pseudogene. This CDR3 is built from 17 residues. For the CDR3, the DNA is TGTGCCAGCAACAAAGAAAGTAGTGGGGGAGGGGCAGACGAGCAGTACTTC. Translation gives CASNKESSGGGADEQYF.